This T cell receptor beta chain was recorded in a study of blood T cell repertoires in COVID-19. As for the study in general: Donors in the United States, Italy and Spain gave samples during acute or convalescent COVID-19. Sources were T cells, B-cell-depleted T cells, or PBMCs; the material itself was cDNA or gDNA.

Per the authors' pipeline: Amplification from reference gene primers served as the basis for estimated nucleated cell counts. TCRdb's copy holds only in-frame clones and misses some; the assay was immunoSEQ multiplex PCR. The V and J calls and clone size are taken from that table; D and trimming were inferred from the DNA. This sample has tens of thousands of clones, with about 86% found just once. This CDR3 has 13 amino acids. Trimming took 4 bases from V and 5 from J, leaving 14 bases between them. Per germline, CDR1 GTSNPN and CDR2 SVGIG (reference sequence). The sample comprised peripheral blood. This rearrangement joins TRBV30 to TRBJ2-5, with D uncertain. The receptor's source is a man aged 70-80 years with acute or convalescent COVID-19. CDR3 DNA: TGTGCCTGGACCGGGTTTTCGACGGAGACCCAGTACTTC. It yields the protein CAWTGFSTETQYF.